Below, 20 T cell receptor beta chains from the same sample are listed, as sequenced in a study of PD-1 blockade in classical Hodgkin lymphoma. With no exception, relapse followed autologous stem cell transplantation in all patients, and brentuximab vedotin exposure varied. The table came from immunoSEQ multiplex PCR; TCRdb's copy has only in-frame clones and leaves some out. The repertoire holds 20,000 to 30,000 clones, with around 86% as singletons. Sequenced material: peripheral blood mononuclear cells (PBMCs), taken at baseline. The receptors were sampled from a human donor with classical Hodgkin lymphoma.

This chain connects TRBV5-1 to TRBJ1-4; D is undetermined. The CDR3 covers 15 residues. The germline V and J ends were trimmed by 0 bases and 3 bases, with 9 bases remaining between them. Germline V gene data show CDR1 as SGHRS and CDR2 as YFSETQ. CDR3 protein: CASSLVSGSNEKLFF. The CDR3, as DNA: TGCGCCAGCAGCTTGGTTTCGGGATCTAATGAAAAACTGTTTTTT.

The chain joins TRBV5-5 to TRBJ2-5, with TRBD1 matching 8 bases. The V and J ends lost 4 bases and 1 base, in that order; junction bases with no gene match: 6. There are 15 residues in the CDR3. The germline gives CDR1 SGHKS, CDR2 YYEKEE (reference sequence). The CDR3 is CASSVGQGLQETQYF. CDR3 nucleotides: TGTGCCAGCAGCGTCGGACAGGGACTCCAAGAGACCCAGTACTTC.

This clone was detected a few times. This chain connects TRBV29-1 to TRBJ1-1; D possibly corresponds to TRBD1 (6 bases). Deletions cut 6 bases from V and 5 bases from J, with 13 bases between. Germline V gene sequence: CDR1 SQVTM, CDR2 ANQGSEA. CDR3 size: 12 residues. The chain's CDR3 is CSVQGPLTEAFF. CDR3 DNA sequence: TGCAGCGTACAGGGACCCTTAACTGAAGCTTTCTTT.

This CDR3 reads CAISESLGGNQPQHF. The CDR3 coding sequence is TGTGCCATCAGTGAGTCCTTAGGTGGAAATCAGCCCCAGCATTTT. The rearrangement joins TRBV10-3 to TRBJ1-5; D not certain. Germline V CDR1 and CDR2: ENHRY, SYGVKD. The CDR3 contains 15 residues. Trimming removed 0 bases from V and 4 bases from J, with 10 bases in between.

J is TRBJ2-7 and V is TRBV10-3; D might be TRBD1 (6 bases). V lost 3 bases, J lost 3 bases, and 9 bases lay in between. The CDR3 consists of 13 residues. Germline CDR1 is ENHRY and CDR2 is SYGVKD. DNA of the CDR3: TGTGCCATCAGTGATGTAGGGGGCTACGAGCAGTACTTC. Translated: CAISDVGGYEQYF.

This clone was recorded a few times. The J gene is TRBJ2-5, the V gene TRBV5-1; 14 positions agree with TRBD2. V lost 4 bases to trimming and J lost 1 base; unmatched junction nucleotides: 9. This CDR3 comprises 18 residues. Germline V CDR1 and CDR2: SGHRS, YFSETQ. CDR3 in DNA: TGCGCCAGCAGCACCGGGACTAGCGGGGGCAAAGTCCAAGAGACCCAGTACTTC. Protein sequence: CASSTGTSGGKVQETQYF. Filled out from reference TRBV5-1 and TRBJ2-5, the complete variable domain reads KAGVTQTPRYLIKTRGQQVTLSCSPISGHRSVSWYQQTPGQGLQFLFEYFSETQRNKGNFPGRFSGRQFSNSRSEMNVSTLELGDSALYLCASSTGTSGGKVQETQYFGPGTRLLVL.

The chain recombines TRBV6-1 with TRBJ1-6, with a tentative D call TRBD1 (5 bases). Deletions cut 2 bases from V and 8 bases from J, with 13 bases between. Germline lookup yields CDR1 MNHNS and CDR2 SASEGT. There are 15 residues in the CDR3. CDR3 residues: CASSEPGTADSPLHF. CDR3 in DNA: TGTGCCAGCAGTGAACCCGGGACGGCAGATTCACCCCTCCACTTT.

The DNA of the CDR3 is TGTGCCAGCAGGGCAGGGGAAGGGGACGAGAACACTGAAGCTTTCTTT. Translated, it gives CASRAGEGDENTEAFF. The chain joins TRBV6-6 to TRBJ1-1, with D possibly being TRBD1 (6 bases). CDR1 is MNHNY and CDR2 is SVGAGI in the germline V gene (reference sequence). The CDR3 length is 16 residues. The V gene lost 6 bases and the J gene lost 1 base, with 18 bases spanning the gap.

This rearrangement joins TRBV7-9 to TRBJ1-4; D is uncertain. The CDR3 runs to 15 residues. V lost 1 base and J 2 bases, leaving 8 bases between the germline ends. The V gene's germline CDR1 is SEHNR and CDR2 FQNEAQ (reference sequence). The DNA for the CDR3 is TGTGCCAGCAGCTTAGTTCGCTCTACTAATGAAAAACTGTTTTTT. Translated: CASSLVRSTNEKLFF. Filled out from reference TRBV7-9 and TRBJ1-4, the complete variable domain reads DTGVSQNPRHKITKRGQNVTFRCDPISEHNRLYWYRQTLGQGPEFLTYFQNEAQLEKSRLLSDRFSAERPKGSFSTLEIQRTEQGDSAMYLCASSLVRSTNEKLFFGSGTQLSVL.

This clone was seen a few times. This chain uses TRBV5-1 with TRBJ2-1, with 14 bases that match TRBD2. J gave up 8 bases and V 3 bases, and 4 bases lay outside the gene matches. The CDR3 contains 15 residues. The germline gives CDR1 SGHRS, CDR2 YFSETQ. CDR3 in amino acids: CASSSGTSGGHEQFF. DNA of the CDR3: TGCGCCAGCAGCTCCGGGACTAGCGGGGGACATGAGCAGTTCTTC.

This chain connects TRBV4-2 to TRBJ2-1; a possible D gene is TRBD2 (6 bases). Trimming took 3 bases from V and 8 from J, leaving 17 bases between them. Germline V lookup: CDR1 LGHNA, CDR2 YNFKEQ. The CDR3 loop spans 15 amino acids. As DNA, the CDR3 is TGTGCCAGCAGCCAGGCTGAGACTAGGGGCGATGAGCAGTTCTTC. Protein sequence: CASSQAETRGDEQFF.

The chain has TRBV6-6 and TRBJ2-5, with 7 bases aligning to TRBD1. V gave up 4 bases and J gave up 5 bases; unmatched junction bases: 10. The V gene's germline CDR1 is MNHNY and CDR2 SVGAGI (reference sequence). The CDR3 runs to 15 residues. CDR3 sequence: CASSSDRVWMETQYF. DNA for the CDR3: TGTGCCAGCAGTTCTGACAGGGTGTGGATGGAGACCCAGTACTTC.

With regard to this clone: Within the sample, other DNA sequences also encode this same CDR3. This rearrangement joins TRBV5-1 to TRBJ2-3, with D possibly matching TRBD1 (7 bases). There are 12 residues in the CDR3. Germline-derived CDR1 and CDR2 are SGHRS and YFSETQ. The V end lost 5 bases, the J end lost 6 bases, and 10 bases lay between the germline ends. In DNA form, the CDR3 reads TGCGCCAGCAGTTCAGGGGGGGATACGCAGTATTTT. Protein product: CASSSGGDTQYF.

V and J are TRBV6-5 and TRBJ2-1; TRBD2 matches 11 bases. Trimming cost V 8 bases and J 8 bases; bases outside gene matches: 5. The CDR3 contains 13 residues. Germline V gene lookup returns CDR1 MNHEY and CDR2 SVGAGI. The CDR3 DNA reads as TGTGCCAGCGCACTAGCGGGGGTCTATGAGCAGTTCTTC. Protein product: CASALAGVYEQFF.

The CDR3 nucleotides read TGTGCCAGTAGTATTTCCGGGACTTCGAGCTACGAGCAGTACTTC. As protein: CASSISGTSSYEQYF. This chain links TRBV19 with TRBJ2-5; possibly TRBD2 for D (6 bases). The DNA end is more similar to TRBJ2-7, so the J call may be wrong. The CDR3 runs to 15 residues. CDR1 LNHDA and CDR2 SQIVND come from the germline V gene (reference sequence).

This clone was picked up one time. The CDR3 protein is CASSSPQGTNYGYTF. The CDR3 DNA follows: TGTGCCAGCAGTTCCCCACAGGGGACTAACTATGGCTACACCTTC. The gene calls are TRBV6-6 and TRBJ1-2; 7 positions match TRBD1. This CDR3 spans 15 amino acids. Looked up from germline, CDR1 is MNHNY and CDR2 is SVGAGI (reference sequence). Trimming cost V 4 bases and J 0 bases; bases outside gene matches: 5.

The gene calls are TRBV11-1 and TRBJ2-7; the match to TRBD2 covers 10 bases. The trim removed 4 bases at V and 7 bases at J, leaving 7 bases unmatched. Per germline, CDR1 SGHAT and CDR2 FQDESV (reference sequence). The length of the CDR3 is 14 residues. CDR3 protein: CASSSSGGGSEQYF. CDR3 sequence (DNA): TGTGCCAGCAGCTCAAGCGGGGGGGGATCGGAGCAGTACTTC.

This chain links TRBV5-1 with TRBJ1-1; D is ambiguous. Germline assignment: CDR1 SGHRS and CDR2 YFSETQ. The CDR3 contains 14 residues. Trimming took 2 bases from V and 1 from J, leaving 9 bases between them. DNA for the CDR3: TGCGCCAGCAGCTTCGAGGGTTCGAACACTGAAGCTTTCTTT. Its protein product is CASSFEGSNTEAFF.

The chain recombines TRBV7-8 with TRBJ1-5, with D uncertain. The CDR3 consists of 15 residues. Trimming left V 5 bases short and J 1 base short, with 12 bases between. Germline V gives CDR1 SGHVS, CDR2 FQNEAQ. This chain's CDR3 is CASSLQEQSNQPQHF. The CDR3 DNA reads TGTGCCAGCAGCCTCCAGGAACAGAGCAATCAGCCCCAGCATTTT.

This chain uses TRBV7-9 with TRBJ2-7, with D hard to call. V gave up 1 base and J gave up 1 base, with 8 bases separating them. CDR3 size: 14 residues. Per germline, CDR1 SEHNR and CDR2 FQNEAQ (reference sequence). CDR3: CASSLEDLSYEQYF. The CDR3 bases are TGTGCCAGCAGCTTAGAAGACTTATCCTACGAGCAGTACTTC. Based on the CDR3 plus reference TRBV7-9 and TRBJ2-7, the full variable domain is DTGVSQNPRHKITKRGQNVTFRCDPISEHNRLYWYRQTLGQGPEFLTYFQNEAQLEKSRLLSDRFSAERPKGSFSTLEIQRTEQGDSAMYLCASSLEDLSYEQYFGPGTRLTVT.